The 20 T cell receptor beta chains in this list originate from one sample, sequenced in a study of control samples from healthy donors and cancer patients. Assay used: immunoSEQ multiplex PCR; TCRdb lists only in-frame clones, some missing. Here the sample spans 150,000 to 200,000 clones, roughly 89% being singletons. Specimen: blood. The receptors come from a man aged 30 to 45 in good health.

V and J are TRBV6-2 or TRBV6-3 and TRBJ2-3; 11 bases fit TRBD2. Per the germline V gene, CDR1 is MNHEY and CDR2 is SVGEGT. This CDR3 spans 17 amino acids. The V segment lost 5 bases and the J segment 3 bases; nucleotides outside the gene matches: 10. CDR3 amino acids: CASSPPLAGVVTDTQYF. CDR3 bases: TGTGCCAGCAGTCCACCACTAGCGGGAGTCGTAACAGATACGCAGTATTTT.

V gene TRBV27 combines with J gene TRBJ2-1; D is unclear. There are 12 residues in the CDR3. Germline V CDR1 and CDR2: MNHEY, SMNVEV (reference sequence). Between the trimmed V and J ends, which lost 2 bases and 7 bases, there was a span of 6 bases. CDR3 sequence: CASSLGENEQFF. DNA for the CDR3: TGTGCCAGCAGTTTAGGGGAAAATGAGCAGTTCTTC.

The gene calls are TRBV24-1 and TRBJ2-7, with D possibly matching TRBD1 (5 bases). From germline, CDR1 is KGHDR and CDR2 SFDVKD. The V end was cut by 4 bases, the J end by 9 bases, with 15 bases between. The CDR3 totals 13 residues. The CDR3 region has the DNA TGTGCCACCAGTGAATACCCCAACCAGGGGCAGTACTTC. Amino acid sequence: CATSEYPNQGQYF.

This clone is a singleton in its sample. The V call is TRBV30, the J call TRBJ2-5, with a possible D match to TRBD2 (5 bases). Germline V gives CDR1 GTSNPN, CDR2 SVGIG (reference sequence). The CDR3 extends over 12 amino acids. This CDR3 is CAAGRDQETQYF. DNA of the CDR3: TGTGCGGCGGGTAGGGACCAAGAGACCCAGTACTTC.

This rearrangement joins TRBV20-1 to TRBJ2-1, with TRBD2 matching over 9 bases. Germline V lookup: CDR1 DFQATT, CDR2 SNEGSKA (reference sequence). The CDR3 length is 15 residues. V lost 3 bases to trimming and J lost 3 bases; unmatched junction nucleotides: 6. CDR3 amino acids: CSASPSGAFYNEQFF. DNA for the CDR3: TGCAGTGCTAGTCCTAGCGGGGCCTTCTACAATGAGCAGTTCTTC.

The V gene is TRBV28, the J gene TRBJ2-7; TRBD1 matches 9 bases. Trimming removed 3 bases from V and 5 bases from J; junction bases left unmatched: 11. This CDR3 contains 16 residues. Germline V lookup: CDR1 MDHEN, CDR2 SYDVKM. The CDR3 here is CASSFSSGTGINEQYF. The DNA of the CDR3 is TGTGCCAGCAGTTTCTCCTCCGGGACAGGGATAAACGAGCAGTACTTC.

The chain's CDR3 is CASTDGRRWAFF. DNA of the CDR3: TGCGCCAGCACCGACGGCAGGCGGTGGGCTTTCTTT. The chain uses TRBV10-2 and TRBJ1-1, with no clear D. This CDR3 region has 12 residues. Trimming took 7 bases from V and 11 from J, leaving 17 bases between them. Germline CDR1 and CDR2: WSHSY and SAAADI.

V gene TRBV6-5 combines with J gene TRBJ2-6; D gene unclear. CDR1 MNHEY and CDR2 SVGAGI come from the germline V gene. The V and J ends lost 6 bases and 2 bases respectively, with 8 bases between them. The CDR3 is made up of 14 amino acids. CDR3 nucleotide sequence: TGTGCCAGCAGACCAGACGCTGGGGCCAACGTCCTGACTTTC. It encodes CASRPDAGANVLTF.

The rearrangement uses TRBV10-3 and TRBJ2-2; maybe TRBD1 (6 bases). The ends were cut back, 6 bases at V and 2 bases at J, with 13 bases in the middle. Germline CDR1 ENHRY, CDR2 SYGVKD. CDR3 length: 15 residues. The CDR3 bases are TGTGCCATCAGGGGACAAGCCGCAAACACCGGGGAGCTGTTTTTT. Translation: CAIRGQAANTGELFF.

The V and J genes are TRBV5-4 and TRBJ2-1; 7 bases fit TRBD1. CDR3 length equals 15 residues. V was clipped by 1 base and J by 10 bases; unmatched bases: 11. Germline CDR1 reads SGHNT; CDR2 reads YYREEE (reference sequence). The CDR3 DNA is TGTGCCAGCAGCTTGAAATCGGGACAGACACCCGAGCAGTTCTTC. Protein sequence: CASSLKSGQTPEQFF.

The V gene is TRBV7-3, the J gene TRBJ2-2; possible D gene TRBD1, 6 bases. Trimming shortened V by 5 bases and J by 0 bases, and 13 bases separated the two germline ends. CDR1 and CDR2 from the germline V gene are SGHTA and FQGTGA. The CDR3 is 16 amino acids. CDR3 in amino acids: CASSRDTLANTGELFF. The CDR3 nucleotides read TGTGCCAGCAGCAGGGACACCCTCGCGAACACCGGGGAGCTGTTTTTT. The entire variable domain, with the rest obtained from reference TRBV7-3 and TRBJ2-2, is as follows: GAGVSQTPSNKVTEKGKYVELRCDPISGHTALYWYRQSLGQGPEFLIYFQGTGAADDSGLPNDRFFAVRPEGSVSTLKIQRTERGDSAVYLCASSRDTLANTGELFFGEGSRLTVL.

This chain connects TRBV10-3 to TRBJ2-3, with 7 positions matching TRBD2. Germline V gives CDR1 ENHRY, CDR2 SYGVKD. V gave up 0 bases and J gave up 0 bases; unmatched junction bases: 9. The CDR3 runs 18 residues. The CDR3 loop is CAISESRIAGASTDTQYF. The CDR3 nucleotides read TGTGCCATCAGTGAGTCGAGGATAGCGGGTGCTAGCACAGATACGCAGTATTTT.

The table lists this clone with a count of one. CDR3 protein: CASSFSPRTEETQYF. The DNA of the CDR3 is TGTGCCAGCAGCTTTTCCCCAAGGACAGAAGAGACCCAGTACTTC. The chain is built from TRBV9 and TRBJ2-5, with D tentatively TRBD1 (6 bases). Germline CDR1 and CDR2: SGDLS and YYNGEE. V shed 4 bases and J shed 3 bases, with 16 bases lying between them. The CDR3 loop spans 15 amino acids. The full variable domain, its missing parts supplied by reference TRBV9 and TRBJ2-5, is DSGVTQTPKHLITATGQRVTLRCSPRSGDLSVYWYQQSLDQGLQFLIQYYNGEERAKGNILERFSAQQFPDLHSELNLSSLELGDSALYFCASSFSPRTEETQYFGPGTRLLVL.

About this clone itself: A junction boundary mismatches the germline segment, possibly from a read error. The rearrangement links TRBV5-1 to TRBJ2-2, with D possibly being TRBD2 (6 bases). The CDR3 length is 13 residues. Germline lookup yields CDR1 SGHRS and CDR2 YFSETQ. The CDR3 nucleotides are TGCGCCAGCAGTTTGGGACTCACCGGGGAGCTGTTTTTT. It is translated as CASSLGLTGELFF.

V and J are TRBV19 and TRBJ1-5; 8 bases align to TRBD1. The CDR3 contains 17 residues. The ends lost 7 bases at V and 5 bases at J; junction bases unmatched: 16. Germline CDR1 LNHDA, CDR2 SQIVND (reference sequence). The CDR3, as DNA: TGTGCCAGTACTACAGCGGGACAGGTGCCAGCCTATCAGCCCCAGCATTTT. Translating it yields CASTTAGQVPAYQPQHF.

The rearrangement joins TRBV29-1 to TRBJ2-7; 9 bases are a match to TRBD1. Germline-derived CDR1 and CDR2 are SQVTM and ANQGSEA. This CDR3 has 11 residues. The trim removed 7 bases at V and 4 bases at J, leaving 2 bases unmatched. This chain's CDR3 is CSGGTGYEQYF. In DNA form, the CDR3 reads TGCAGCGGCGGGACAGGGTACGAGCAGTACTTC.

The chain has TRBV1 and TRBJ1-1. TRBV1 is deemed a pseudogene. The CDR3 extends over 17 amino acids. CDR3 region: CTSSQIRTEFFVAEAFF. In nucleotides, the CDR3 is TGCACCAGCAGCCAAATCAGGACGGAGTTCTTCGTGGCTGAAGCTTTCTTT.

The chain employs TRBV20-1 and TRBJ1-5; D gene uncertain. V was clipped by 3 bases and J by 7 bases, with 10 bases between them. The CDR3 length is 12 residues. The germline V gene has CDR1 DFQATT and CDR2 SNEGSKA (reference sequence). The CDR3 DNA follows: TGCAGTGCTAGTAGGAGTCCCCAGCCCCAGCATTTT. Translated: CSASRSPQPQHF.

The chain uses TRBV14 and TRBJ1-3; the D gene is possibly TRBD1 (5 bases). Germline-derived CDR1 and CDR2 are SGHDN and FVKESK. This CDR3 region has 12 residues. V gave up 3 bases and J gave up 8 bases, with 8 bases separating them. CDR3 loop: CASSHKGHTIYF. In DNA, the CDR3 is TGTGCCAGCAGCCACAAGGGACACACCATATATTTT. Full variable domain (missing parts from reference TRBV14 and TRBJ1-3): EAGVTQFPSHSVIEKGQTVTLRCDPISGHDNLYWYRRVMGKEIKFLLHFVKESKQDESGMPNNRFLAERTGGTYSTLKVQPAELEDSGVYFCASSHKGHTIYFGEGSWLTVV.

The chain employs TRBV18 and TRBJ2-1; D is unresolved. The V gene's germline CDR1 is KGHSH and CDR2 LQKENI. Trimming removed 6 bases at V and 5 bases at J, with 5 bases between. This CDR3 region has 11 residues. CDR3 protein: CASSLDNEQFF. In DNA, the CDR3 is TGTGCCAGCTCGTTGGACAATGAGCAGTTCTTC.